The clone carrying this T cell receptor beta chain was seen more than once but under ten times. Antigen: not known. Library preparation (for TCRbeta) was performed with unique molecular identifiers. One entry per CDR3 protein, called by TCRdb with MiXCR from the PCR reads. The table has under 850,000 distinct CDR3 sequences, under 15% seen once. The data originate from a study of T-cell reconstitution after alpha-beta-depleted transplantation in children. Study-wide results and caveats: The study traced high day-60 TCRbeta diversity in some patients to surviving recipient T cells and thymic progenitors. Expanded clones from the graft, numbering several hundred, reportedly supplied alpha-beta T cells about two months after transplant. Among T cells one year after transplant, newly produced cells accounted for most counts and diversity.

Per germline, CDR1 SEHNR and CDR2 FQNEAQ (reference sequence). The trim removed 11 bases at V and 1 base at J, leaving 4 bases unmatched. The CDR3 loop spans 13 amino acids. The receptor was derived from a girl aged 2 to 9 with congenital amegakaryocytic thrombocytopenia, due to receive a stem cell transplant. This chain connects TRBV7-9 to TRBJ1-1; TRBD1 agrees at 10 bases. Sequenced material: PBMCs, taken before TCRalphabeta/CD19-depleted stem cell transplant. For the CDR3, the DNA is TGTGCCGGAAGGACAGGGGGGAACACTGAAGCTTTCTTT. Translating gives CAGRTGGNTEAFF.